The clone carrying this T cell receptor beta chain was found many times. Its antigen is not identified. Any patient presenting with uncontrolled infection, other autoimmune disease, pregnancy or lactation was left out. Thyroid ultrasound, orbital computed tomography, clinical symptoms, and serum thyroxine and TRAb underpinned diagnoses. These data are taken from a study of T cells in Graves' hyperthyroidism and ophthalmopathy. In germline, CDR1 is SNHLY, CDR2 FYNNEI. The CDR3 contains 14 residues. V lost 5 bases and J 4 bases, leaving 14 bases between the germline ends. The TCR beta CDR3 regions underwent amplification using RNA transcripts as the source. A first-round RT-PCR of the TCR CDR3 used the HTBI primer set. TCRdb itself ran the multiplex PCR reads through MiXCR, one entry per CDR3 protein. The sample yields approximately 600,000 distinct CDR3 sequences, around 20% seen once. Study observations and caveats: Most thyroid-expanded clonotypes above 0.001 were also found in blood.

This clonotype originated in a man aged 30 to 45 with Graves' ophthalmopathy. The sequencing input was blood. J is TRBJ1-1 and V is TRBV2, with TRBD1 as a possible D gene (5 bases). CDR3 protein: CASSQAGGTTEAFF. In DNA, the CDR3 is TGTGCCAGCAGTCAGGCGGGGGGGACCACTGAAGCTTTCTTT.